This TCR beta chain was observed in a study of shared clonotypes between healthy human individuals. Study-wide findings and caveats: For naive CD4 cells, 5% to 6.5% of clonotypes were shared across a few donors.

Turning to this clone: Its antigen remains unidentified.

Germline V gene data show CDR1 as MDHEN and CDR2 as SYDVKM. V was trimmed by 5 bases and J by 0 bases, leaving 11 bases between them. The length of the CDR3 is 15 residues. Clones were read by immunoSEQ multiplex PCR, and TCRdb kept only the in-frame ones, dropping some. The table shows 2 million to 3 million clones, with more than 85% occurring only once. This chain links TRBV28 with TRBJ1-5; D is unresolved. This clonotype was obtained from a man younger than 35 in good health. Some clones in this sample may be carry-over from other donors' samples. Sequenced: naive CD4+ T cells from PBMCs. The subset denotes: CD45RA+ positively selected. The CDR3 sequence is CASSLARYSNQPQHF. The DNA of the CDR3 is TGTGCCAGCAGTCTGGCCCGATATAGCAATCAGCCCCAGCATTTT.